This T cell receptor (beta chain) was profiled in a study of early T cells in non-severe SARS-CoV-2 infection (dated by TCRdb to about 2021). In the study overall: TCR sequencing used bulk RNA from unsorted whole blood, so alpha and beta chains could not be paired. Paper-wide results and their limitations: VDJdb matching was skewed toward anti-spike CD8 responses and likely underestimated virus-specific expansions, missing private and CD4 specificities.

The library came from 5' RACE. The instrument given in TCRdb is NextSeq 500. The TCR library protocol attached unique molecular identifiers to individual cDNA molecules to correct for sequencing error and PCR bias. Both TCR alpha and beta chains were sequenced, and tight co-correlation was observed between alpha and beta sequence abundances in each sample. The paper's processing steps were these. Decombinator V4 was used to annotate TCR sequences for V gene, J gene and CDR3. TCRs were defined as expanded if a significant change between any two time points was detected under a Poisson model with p below 0.0001. TCR abundances were normalised to the total number of TCRs sequenced per sample and were expressed as counts per million. MAIT TCRs were defined by TRAV1-2 paired with TRAJ12, TRAJ20 or TRAJ33, and iNKT TCRs by TRAV10 paired with TRAJ18. VDJdb, accessed 1 November 2021, was searched for CMV, EBV and SARS-CoV-2 annotated TCRs, excluding TCRs annotated for multiple antigens. Using fastp trimming at Q25 and MiXCR clonotype assembly, TCRdb reanalyzed the public sequencing data and kept in-frame beta chains. Rows with a matching CDR3 protein are joined into one entry that keeps the most common DNA and genes. The V and J calls and clone size come from TCRdb's table, not from the authors' own analysis. Counted in this sample were 25,000 to 35,000 distinct CDR3 sequences; around 5.8% of them appeared once. The top ten clones comprise around 34% of the sample.

The table lists this clonotype with a few counts. What this receptor recognizes is not known. Base qualities were left out, and no much larger clone turns up one base away. Set within a cohort of healthcare workers in London, UK, this nested case-control study involved weekly PCR testing of nasopharyngeal swabs along with blood sampling. Healthcare workers were recruited during the week of the UK lockdown, between 23 and 31 March 2020, and followed weekly for up to 16 weeks. V is reduced by 0 bases and J by 1 base, leaving a spacing of 7 bases between them. Based on the germline V gene (reference sequence), the CDR1 and CDR2 sequences are SEHNR and FQNEAQ. The CDR3 holds 14 amino acids from the cysteine to the phenylalanine. The CDR3 DNA has 42 bases and is translated from base 1.

The rearranged segments are TRBV7-9 and TRBJ2-7; TRBD2 is a possible D gene, resting on 6 matching bases. The origin of this receptor is an adult who was a healthcare worker with PCR-confirmed SARS-CoV-2 infection or an uninfected control (not recorded which). The sample was whole blood, taken at baseline. The CDR3 protein sequence reads: CASSLAEGSYEQYF. Here is the DNA: TGTGCCAGCAGCTTAGCGGAGGGATCCTACGAGCAGTACTTC.